This T cell receptor beta chain stems from a study of control samples from healthy donors and cancer patients (dated by TCRdb to the early 2020s). The library relied on the immunoSEQ multiplex PCR assay. The immuneACCESS repertoire file appears here via TCRdb, limited to in-frame rearrangements. These files lack a portion of the clones; in checked studies, under half of the deficit traces to unresolved V genes, and the cause of the others is not known. In all, the sample holds about 89,000 clones, and more than 75% of those were seen once. In total, the top ten clones hold around 21% of the sample. As concerns this clone: Which antigen it targets is not known. No qualities accompany the bases; no much larger clone lies one base away.

This clonotype was obtained from a man between 25 and 39 years old in good health. Sequencing was performed on blood.

The DNA sequence is given as TGCAGTGCTAGTTGGCGGGGTGAAAAACTGTTTTTT. Its translation is CSASWRGEKLFF. The V gene is TRBV20-1 and the J gene is TRBJ1-4, with no D gene named confidently. The CDR3 runs 12 amino acids, cysteine and phenylalanine included. The DNA shown is the 36-base CDR3, in frame from base 1. CDR1 and CDR2 were assigned from the germline V gene (reference sequence) as DFQATT and SNEGSKA. The trim is 3 bases for V and 7 bases for J, with a gap of 9 bases between the germline ends.